The T cell receptor (beta chain) described here comes from a study of T cell responses to AZD1222 COVID-19 vaccine. Study background: Some second doses came at about 4 weeks and others at about 12 weeks; these were pooled. The study, taken as a whole, reports: Donor demographics were predominantly white British with a female majority; clonal diversity may be underestimated. The repertoires were collected only after the peak T cell response.

Using immunoSEQ multiplex PCR, the repertoire was profiled, and TCRdb retains in-frame clones only, with some absent. The repertoire holds around 110,000 clones, with almost 95% as singletons. Germline-derived CDR1 and CDR2 are MNHEY and SMNVEV (reference sequence). The CDR3 is made up of 14 amino acids. V shed 2 bases and J 4 bases; nucleotides not matched to a gene: 1. In regard to this clone: As yet, its antigen is unknown.

The clonotype originates from an adult in good health. The genes are TRBV27 and TRBJ1-2, with TRBD1 matching over 10 bases. Sample: peripheral blood, taken on day 0 of AZD1222 vaccination. The CDR3 DNA reads as TGTGCCAGCAGTTTAAGGACAGGGGGCTATGGCTACACCTTC. It specifies CASSLRTGGYGYTF.